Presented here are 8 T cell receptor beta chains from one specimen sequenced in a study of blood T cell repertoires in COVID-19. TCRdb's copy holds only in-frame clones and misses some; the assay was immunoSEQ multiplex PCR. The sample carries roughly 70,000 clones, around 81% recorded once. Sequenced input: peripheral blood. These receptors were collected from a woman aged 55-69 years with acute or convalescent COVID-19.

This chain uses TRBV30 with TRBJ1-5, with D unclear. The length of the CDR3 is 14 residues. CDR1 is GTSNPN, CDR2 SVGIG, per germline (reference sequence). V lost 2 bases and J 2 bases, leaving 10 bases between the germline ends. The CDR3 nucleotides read TGTGCCTGGAGTCATCTCGGAGGCAATCAGCCCCAGCATTTT. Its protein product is CAWSHLGGNQPQHF.

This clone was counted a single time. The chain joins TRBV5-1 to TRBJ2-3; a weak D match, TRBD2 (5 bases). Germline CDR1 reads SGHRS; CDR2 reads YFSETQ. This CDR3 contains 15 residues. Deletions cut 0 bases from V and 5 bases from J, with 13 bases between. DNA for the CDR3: TGCGCCAGCAGCTTGGGGAGGTACGGCATAGATACGCAGTATTTT. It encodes CASSLGRYGIDTQYF.

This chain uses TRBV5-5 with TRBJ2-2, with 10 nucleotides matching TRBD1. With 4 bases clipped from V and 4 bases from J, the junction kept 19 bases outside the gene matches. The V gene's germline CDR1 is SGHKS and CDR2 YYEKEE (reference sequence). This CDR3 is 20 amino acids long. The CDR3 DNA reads TGTGCCAGCAGCCCTGCTACACCGGGACAGGGGTTTCGATTCACCGGGGAGCTGTTTTTT. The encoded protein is CASSPATPGQGFRFTGELFF.

The CDR3 nucleotides read TGTGCCAGCAGTGAAGATAACAGGCTAGCGGGCACAGATACGCAGTATTTT. This sequence encodes CASSEDNRLAGTDTQYF. The chain employs TRBV2 and TRBJ2-3; 7 bases map to TRBD2. Germline CDR1 SNHLY, CDR2 FYNNEI. The CDR3 has 17 residues. The ends lost 1 base at V and 1 base at J; junction bases unmatched: 8.

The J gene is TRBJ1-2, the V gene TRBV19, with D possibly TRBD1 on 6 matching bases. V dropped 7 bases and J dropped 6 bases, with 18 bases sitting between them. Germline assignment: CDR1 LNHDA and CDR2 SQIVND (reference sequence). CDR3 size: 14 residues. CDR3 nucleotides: TGTGCCAGTAATATGGACAGCCGCTTGCATGGCTACACCTTC. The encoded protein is CASNMDSRLHGYTF.

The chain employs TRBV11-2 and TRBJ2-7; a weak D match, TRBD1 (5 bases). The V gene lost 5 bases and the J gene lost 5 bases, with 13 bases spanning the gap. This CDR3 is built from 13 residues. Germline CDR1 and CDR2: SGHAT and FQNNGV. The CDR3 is CASSASRVHEQYF. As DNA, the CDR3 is TGTGCCAGCAGCGCATCCAGGGTCCACGAGCAGTACTTC.

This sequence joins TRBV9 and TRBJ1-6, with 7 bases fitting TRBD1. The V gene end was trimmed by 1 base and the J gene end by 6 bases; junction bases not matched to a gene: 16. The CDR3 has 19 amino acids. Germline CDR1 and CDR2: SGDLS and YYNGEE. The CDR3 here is CASSVTPDRRDSSNSPLHF. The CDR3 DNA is TGTGCCAGCAGCGTAACCCCAGATAGGAGGGACAGCTCTAATTCACCCCTCCACTTT.

CDR3 region: CASSFSGLYNEQFF. The DNA of the CDR3 is TGCGCCAGCAGCTTCTCCGGACTTTACAATGAGCAGTTCTTC. This sequence joins TRBV5-1 and TRBJ2-1, with TRBD2 as a possible D gene (5 bases). CDR3 length: 14 amino acids. The V end lost 2 bases, the J end lost 4 bases, and 10 bases lay between the germline ends. CDR1 and CDR2 (germline): SGHRS, YFSETQ.